These T cell receptor beta chains were read from a single sample in a study of blood T cells in healthy people across ages. TCRdb analysed the 5' RACE reads with MiXCR anew, one entry per CDR3 protein. This sample has roughly 640,000 distinct CDR3 sequences, with approximately 30% found just once. The material sequenced was blood. The receptor source for this set is a woman aged 80 or over in good health. The CDR3 runs from the conserved cysteine through the conserved F or W. A D gene is named only where the DNA matches it firmly. Where a row states a size, it is once, few, many or the class of an expanded clone; other rows omit it.

CDR3nt: TGCGCCAGCAGTCTCATCGGGACAGGCTTGGGGAATGAGCAGTTCTTC
CDR3aa: CASSLIGTGLGNEQFF
j_gene: TRBJ2-1
v_gene: TRBV5-1
d_gene: TRBD1
abundance: many

CDR3nt: TGTGCCAGCAGTTCCACCCCTAGCACAGATACGCAGTATTTT
CDR3aa: CASSSTPSTDTQYF
j_gene: TRBJ2-3
v_gene: TRBV6-2/TRBV6-3
d_gene: NA
abundance: many

CDR3nt: TGTGCCAGCAGTGCCACAGGGGCCAAGGATTCACCCCTCCACTTT
CDR3aa: CASSATGAKDSPLHF
j_gene: TRBJ1-6
v_gene: TRBV6-5
d_gene: TRBD1
abundance: NA

CDR3nt: TGCGCCAGCAGCCAAGATTTAACAGGGGGTCGCTTAGGGCAGTACTTC
CDR3aa: CASSQDLTGGRLGQYF
j_gene: TRBJ2-7
v_gene: TRBV4-1
d_gene: TRBD1
abundance: many

CDR3nt: TGTGCCAGCAGCCATCGGCGGTATGACGCCAGCATTCAGTACTTC
CDR3aa: CASSHRRYDASIQYF
j_gene: TRBJ2-4
v_gene: TRBV14
d_gene: NA
abundance: few

CDR3nt: TGTGCCTGGAGACTCTCTGGAAACACCATATATTTT
CDR3aa: CAWRLSGNTIYF
j_gene: TRBJ1-3
v_gene: TRBV30
d_gene: NA
abundance: NA

CDR3nt: TGCAGTGCGTTTAATTCGGGGTACGAGAGCGAGCAGTACTTC
CDR3aa: CSAFNSGYESEQYF
j_gene: TRBJ2-7
v_gene: TRBV20-1
d_gene: NA
abundance: many

CDR3nt: TGTGCCAGCAGTTTGGGTGGGGGGGCCGGAGAGACCCAGTACTTC
CDR3aa: CASSLGGGAGETQYF
j_gene: TRBJ2-5
v_gene: TRBV12-3/TRBV12-4
d_gene: NA
abundance: many

CDR3nt: TGTGCCAGCACCCCCAGCGGGCAGGGGGCAGGAGAGCAGTACTTC
CDR3aa: CASTPSGQGAGEQYF
j_gene: TRBJ2-7
v_gene: TRBV28
d_gene: TRBD1
abundance: many

CDR3nt: TGTGCCAGCAGTTTAAGACTTTGGGGACGGGACTACAATGAGCAGTTCTTC
CDR3aa: CASSLRLWGRDYNEQFF
j_gene: TRBJ2-1
v_gene: TRBV12-3/TRBV12-4
d_gene: NA
abundance: many

CDR3nt: TGCAGTGCTAGAGACCCCCTTGAAGGAGAGGTTCGGCCCCTCCACTTT
CDR3aa: CSARDPLEGEVRPLHF
j_gene: TRBJ1-6
v_gene: TRBV20-1
d_gene: NA
abundance: many

CDR3nt: TGTGCCAGCAGACAGGACAGGGCGGGCTCTGGGGCCAACGTCCTGACTTTC
CDR3aa: CASRQDRAGSGANVLTF
j_gene: TRBJ2-6
v_gene: TRBV6-2/TRBV6-3
d_gene: TRBD1
abundance: many

CDR3nt: TGCGCCAGCAGTGAAAGACCTAACTATGGCTACACCTTC
CDR3aa: CASSERPNYGYTF
j_gene: TRBJ1-2
v_gene: TRBV10-2
d_gene: NA
abundance: NA

CDR3nt: TGCGCCAGCAGCTTGACCTACAGGGTCGGTACTGAAGCTTTCTTT
CDR3aa: CASSLTYRVGTEAFF
j_gene: TRBJ1-1
v_gene: TRBV5-1
d_gene: NA
abundance: many

CDR3nt: TGCAGCGTTGAAATCGCGGTCCAAGAGACCCAGTACTTC
CDR3aa: CSVEIAVQETQYF
j_gene: TRBJ2-5
v_gene: TRBV29-1
d_gene: NA
abundance: many

CDR3nt: TGTGCCAACAGCCCTGACAGGGAGACCCAGTATTATAGCAATCAGCCCCAGCATTTT
CDR3aa: CANSPDRETQYYSNQPQHF
j_gene: TRBJ1-5
v_gene: TRBV7-2
d_gene: TRBD1
abundance: NA

CDR3nt: TGTGCCAGCAGCTTAGCTTCTAGTCAAGCCAAAAACATTCAGTACTTC
CDR3aa: CASSLASSQAKNIQYF
j_gene: TRBJ2-4
v_gene: TRBV7-2
d_gene: NA
abundance: once

CDR3nt: TGCGCCAGCAGCCAACGCCACAAAGGGTCCCACGAGCAGTACTTC
CDR3aa: CASSQRHKGSHEQYF
j_gene: TRBJ2-7
v_gene: TRBV4-3
d_gene: NA
abundance: many

CDR3nt: TGTGCCAGCAGCTTATATCCAGTATACGGGCAGTACTTC
CDR3aa: CASSLYPVYGQYF
j_gene: TRBJ2-7
v_gene: TRBV7-2
d_gene: NA
abundance: NA

CDR3nt: TGTGCCAGCAGCTCCGGGACGAGCGGCTCCCAAGAGACCCAGTTCTTC
CDR3aa: CASSSGTSGSQETQFF
j_gene: TRBJ2-1
v_gene: TRBV7-3
d_gene: NA
abundance: NA

CDR3nt: TGCAGTGCTAGAGGATCTAGCGGGGTGGGCACAGATACGCAGTATTTT
CDR3aa: CSARGSSGVGTDTQYF
j_gene: TRBJ2-3
v_gene: TRBV20-1
d_gene: TRBD2
abundance: NA

CDR3nt: TGTGCCAGCAGCGGGGTGCTTGGGACTGAAGCTTTCTTT
CDR3aa: CASSGVLGTEAFF
j_gene: TRBJ1-1
v_gene: TRBV9
d_gene: NA
abundance: NA

CDR3nt: TGCGCCAGCAGCTCGGGGGGGGAGCGAGTCACAGATACGCAGTATTTT
CDR3aa: CASSSGGERVTDTQYF
j_gene: TRBJ2-3
v_gene: TRBV5-1
d_gene: TRBD2
abundance: many

CDR3nt: TGTGCCAGCACCTCGAACAGGTACAATCAGCCCCAGCATTTT
CDR3aa: CASTSNRYNQPQHF
j_gene: TRBJ1-5
v_gene: TRBV2
d_gene: NA
abundance: NA

CDR3nt: TGTGCCAACAGCCCATTAGCCCCCATGTACGAGGGGAACTATGGCTACACCTTC
CDR3aa: CANSPLAPMYEGNYGYTF
j_gene: TRBJ1-2
v_gene: TRBV3-1
d_gene: NA
abundance: NA

CDR3nt: TGTGCCAGCAGCCCTCGAACAGGGGAATGGACCGGGGAGCTGTTTTTT
CDR3aa: CASSPRTGEWTGELFF
j_gene: TRBJ2-2
v_gene: TRBV7-9
d_gene: TRBD1
abundance: NA

CDR3nt: TGTGCCAGCAGTGAATATGGGGGGGACACCGGGGAGCTGTTTTTT
CDR3aa: CASSEYGGDTGELFF
j_gene: TRBJ2-2
v_gene: TRBV25-1
d_gene: TRBD2
abundance: NA

CDR3nt: TGTGGCAGCAGCCGCCGGACAGGGCCCATCCCCTACAATGAGCAGTTCTTC
CDR3aa: CGSSRRTGPIPYNEQFF
j_gene: TRBJ2-1
v_gene: TRBV7-7
d_gene: TRBD1
abundance: NA

CDR3nt: TGTGCCAGCAGCTTTCGACGGTCAGATACGCAGTATTTT
CDR3aa: CASSFRRSDTQYF
j_gene: TRBJ2-3
v_gene: TRBV9
d_gene: NA
abundance: many

CDR3nt: TGTGCCGGCAAAACTGGGCGGTCGAACACCGGGGAGCTGTTTTTT
CDR3aa: CAGKTGRSNTGELFF
j_gene: TRBJ2-2
v_gene: TRBV2
d_gene: NA
abundance: NA

CDR3nt: TGTGCCAGCAGTCGAGGGATCCAAGAGACCCGGTACTTC
CDR3aa: CASSRGIQETRYF
j_gene: TRBJ2-5
v_gene: TRBV7-8
d_gene: NA
abundance: NA

CDR3nt: TGTGCCAGCAGCTTTTTACAGGGGATCTTAGACGAGCAGTACTTC
CDR3aa: CASSFLQGILDEQYF
j_gene: TRBJ2-7
v_gene: TRBV5-6
d_gene: TRBD1
abundance: NA

CDR3nt: TGTGCCAGCAGTTTAACTGGGACACCTCAAGAGACCCAGTACTTC
CDR3aa: CASSLTGTPQETQYF
j_gene: TRBJ2-5
v_gene: TRBV28
d_gene: NA
abundance: NA

CDR3nt: TGTGCCAGCAGCGTAGGGGACAGGGGAGAGACCCAGTACTTC
CDR3aa: CASSVGDRGETQYF
j_gene: TRBJ2-5
v_gene: TRBV9
d_gene: TRBD1
abundance: once

CDR3nt: TGTGCCAGCAGCTTCGGACAGGGGGCTCATGATTTCTACGAGCAGTACTTC
CDR3aa: CASSFGQGAHDFYEQYF
j_gene: TRBJ2-7
v_gene: TRBV7-8
d_gene: TRBD1
abundance: NA

CDR3nt: TGTGCCAGCAGCTGGAGAGGGGGGGGGGACGAGCAGTACTTC
CDR3aa: CASSWRGGGDEQYF
j_gene: TRBJ2-7
v_gene: TRBV5-5
d_gene: NA
abundance: few

CDR3nt: TGTGCCAGCAGCTCCCCGGGGGCGCTCGAGCAGTACTTC
CDR3aa: CASSSPGALEQYF
j_gene: TRBJ2-7
v_gene: TRBV7-6
d_gene: NA
abundance: many

CDR3nt: TGTGCCAGCATCCAAGGGGGGGTGAGCTCCTACGAGCAGTACTTC
CDR3aa: CASIQGGVSSYEQYF
j_gene: TRBJ2-7
v_gene: TRBV28
d_gene: NA
abundance: many

CDR3nt: TGCAGTGCTAGAGATTCCAGTACGCAGTATTTT
CDR3aa: CSARDSSTQYF
j_gene: TRBJ2-3
v_gene: TRBV20-1
d_gene: NA
abundance: few

CDR3nt: TGTGCCAGCAGCTTGGTTGGGTCCGGCTATGGCTACACCTTC
CDR3aa: CASSLVGSGYGYTF
j_gene: TRBJ1-2
v_gene: TRBV5-4
d_gene: NA
abundance: NA

CDR3nt: TGTGCCAGCAGTAAAGGGAGGGACGGGACCGCTAATGAAAAACTGTTTTTT
CDR3aa: CASSKGRDGTANEKLFF
j_gene: TRBJ1-4
v_gene: TRBV6-1
d_gene: NA
abundance: few

CDR3nt: TGCGCCAGCAGCTTGGTGGCAGGGACTAATGGAAAACTGTTTTTT
CDR3aa: CASSLVAGTNGKLFF
j_gene: TRBJ1-4
v_gene: TRBV5-1
d_gene: NA
abundance: NA

CDR3nt: TGTGCCAGCTCACCAATTTTAGGGCGGGATACGCAGTATTTT
CDR3aa: CASSPILGRDTQYF
j_gene: TRBJ2-3
v_gene: TRBV18
d_gene: NA
abundance: many

CDR3nt: TGTGCCAGCAGCGTCCGGACTAGGTCTCCCAATGAGCAGTTCTTC
CDR3aa: CASSVRTRSPNEQFF
j_gene: TRBJ2-1
v_gene: TRBV9
d_gene: TRBD2
abundance: many

CDR3nt: TGTGCCAGTATTCCGTGGGAGCAGTACTTC
CDR3aa: CASIPWEQYF
j_gene: TRBJ2-7
v_gene: TRBV6-5
d_gene: NA
abundance: NA

CDR3nt: TGTGCCAGCAGCCAAAGGGGATCCTACGAGCAGTACTTC
CDR3aa: CASSQRGSYEQYF
j_gene: TRBJ2-7
v_gene: TRBV3-1
d_gene: NA
abundance: many

CDR3nt: TGTGCCAGTACCCCGACAGGGACTACCAATGAGCAGTACTTC
CDR3aa: CASTPTGTTNEQYF
j_gene: TRBJ2-5
v_gene: TRBV19
d_gene: NA
abundance: NA